One and the same sample provided the 29 T cell receptor beta chains below, sequenced in a study of blood T cell repertoires in COVID-19. The protocol was immunoSEQ multiplex PCR, while the TCRdb copy is restricted to in-frame clones and leaves out a portion. The table lists 250,000 to 350,000 clones, roughly 88% of them singletons. The sequencing input was peripheral blood. The receptors here all came from a woman in her fifties or sixties with acute or convalescent COVID-19.

This rearrangement joins TRBV5-8 to TRBJ1-5; perhaps TRBD1 as D (5 bases). V lost 0 bases and J lost 3, with 10 bases in between. From germline, CDR1 is SGHTS and CDR2 YDEGEE. The CDR3 length is 15 residues. This CDR3 is CASSLAGGPNQPQHF. The CDR3 nucleotides are TGTGCCAGCAGCTTGGCCGGGGGACCCAATCAGCCCCAGCATTTT.

The sample holds one count of this clone. The genes are TRBV28 and TRBJ2-1, with a weak D call TRBD2 (6 bases). This CDR3 comprises 14 residues. The germline V and J ends were trimmed by 6 bases and 6 bases, with 15 bases remaining between them. Germline CDR1 is MDHEN and CDR2 is SYDVKM. Here the CDR3 reads CASSPAGTFNEQFF. CDR3 nucleotides: TGTGCCAGCAGCCCCGCCGGGACTTTCAATGAGCAGTTCTTC. The whole variable domain, filled in from reference TRBV28 and TRBJ2-1, reads DVKVTQSSRYLVKRTGEKVFLECVQDMDHENMFWYRQDPGLGLRLIYFSYDVKMKEKGDIPEGYSVSREKKERFSLILESASTNQTSMYLCASSPAGTFNEQFFGPGTRLTVL.

This clone came up once. The rearrangement uses TRBV24-1 and TRBJ2-1; 7 nucleotides agree with TRBD2. V dropped 4 bases and J dropped 3; count of bases not matched to a gene: 5. The CDR3 is 15 amino acids. CDR1 KGHDR and CDR2 SFDVKD come from the germline V gene. CDR3 DNA sequence: TGTGCCACCAGTGAACCTAGCGGAGACTACAATGAGCAGTTCTTC. This codes for CATSEPSGDYNEQFF.

Comment on this clone: A junction end diverges from the germline sequence, so it may reflect a read error. V usage is TRBV27 and J usage is TRBJ1-1; possible D gene TRBD1, 6 bases. CDR1 and CDR2 from the germline V gene are MNHEY and SMNVEV (reference sequence). The CDR3 extends over 13 amino acids. The CDR3: CASSLLGGPRFYF. Here the CDR3 DNA reads TGTGCCAGCAGCCTTCTCGGGGGGCCCAGGTTTTACTTT.

CDR3 residues: CASSQGFSNYGYTF. The CDR3 coding sequence is TGTGCCAGCAGCCAGGGGTTCTCTAACTATGGCTACACCTTC. The V and J genes are TRBV9 and TRBJ1-2, with D maybe TRBD1 (6 bases). Germline lookup yields CDR1 SGDLS and CDR2 YYNGEE. V was pared by 4 bases and J by 0 bases, with 10 bases between. This CDR3 contains 14 residues.

This clone was picked up one time. The chain links TRBV11-3 to TRBJ2-7, with TRBD1 matching 7 bases. Germline loops: CDR1 SGHNT, CDR2 YENEEA. This CDR3 is 15 amino acids long. V shed 5 bases and J 6 bases; nucleotides not matched to a gene: 13. The CDR3 region is CASSVPTGFQAEQYF. Here the CDR3 DNA reads TGTGCCAGCAGCGTACCGACAGGGTTTCAGGCCGAGCAGTACTTC.

The chain carries TRBV25-1 and TRBJ2-1; 7 bases align to TRBD2. With V trimmed by 2 bases and J by 5 bases, 3 bases remained unmatched. Germline V lookup: CDR1 MGHDK, CDR2 SYGVNS. CDR3 size: 14 residues. CDR3 amino acids: CASSETSAHNEQFF. The CDR3 region has the DNA TGTGCCAGCAGTGAAACTAGCGCCCACAATGAGCAGTTCTTC.

The chain couples TRBV11-3 to TRBJ1-1; the D gene is possibly TRBD1 (5 bases). The CDR3 spans 13 residues. The ends were cut back, 1 base at V and 8 bases at J, with 11 bases in the middle. Germline loops: CDR1 SGHNT, CDR2 YENEEA. The CDR3 nucleotides read TGTGCCAGCAGCTTAGCCACGACAGAAGAAGCTTTCTTT. It encodes CASSLATTEEAFF.

The chain couples TRBV27 to TRBJ2-5; TRBD1 is a possible D gene (6 bases). The CDR3 length is 17 residues. Trimming shortened V by 5 bases and J by 2 bases, and 21 bases separated the two germline ends. The germline V gene has CDR1 MNHEY and CDR2 SMNVEV (reference sequence). The DNA for the CDR3 is TGTGCCAGCAGTCCCGTCGCAGGGGCCCCTCATCAAGAGACCCAGTACTTC. Amino acid sequence: CASSPVAGAPHQETQYF.

Written as DNA, the CDR3 is TGTGCCTGGCTCCGGGGACAGGGAAGAGGTACTGAAGCTTTCTTT. It specifies CAWLRGQGRGTEAFF. The chain combines TRBV30 with TRBJ1-1; the match to TRBD1 covers 9 bases. Trimming removed 5 bases from V and 5 bases from J; junction bases left unmatched: 12. Germline-derived CDR1 and CDR2 are GTSNPN and SVGIG (reference sequence). This CDR3 is 15 amino acids long.

The chain links TRBV6-5 to TRBJ1-2; possibly TRBD1 for D (6 bases). The CDR3 has 16 amino acids. Trimming pared 0 bases from V and 4 bases from J, leaving 15 bases between. Germline loops: CDR1 MNHEY, CDR2 SVGAGI. CDR3 amino acids: CASSYSAGEKSYGYTF. Written as DNA, the CDR3 is TGTGCCAGCAGTTACTCAGCAGGGGAGAAAAGCTATGGCTACACCTTC.

The V call is TRBV7-2, the J call TRBJ2-5; D may be TRBD2 (6 bases). The CDR3 is 15 residues long. V was pared by 1 base and J by 5 bases, with 14 bases between. Germline V gene sequence: CDR1 SGHTA, CDR2 FQGNSA. CDR3 coding DNA: TGTGCCAGCAGCTTAGGGGGGAGGCCGCAGGAGACCCAGTACTTC. Protein product: CASSLGGRPQETQYF. Complete variable domain (other parts from reference TRBV7-2 and TRBJ2-5): GAGVSQSPSNKVTEKGKDVELRCDPISGHTALYWYRQSLGQGLEFLIYFQGNSAPDKSGLPSDRFSAERTGGSVSTLTIQRTQQEDSAVYLCASSLGGRPQETQYFGPGTRLLVL.

This rearrangement joins TRBV5-4 to TRBJ2-1; 10 bases line up with TRBD1. This CDR3 is built from 15 residues. The germline gives CDR1 SGHNT, CDR2 YYREEE (reference sequence). The V segment lost 4 bases and the J segment 8 bases; nucleotides outside the gene matches: 9. CDR3 region: CASSHRDRGVDEQFF. The CDR3 region has the DNA TGTGCCAGCAGCCATCGGGACAGGGGAGTAGATGAGCAGTTCTTC. The complete variable domain, with remaining parts taken from reference TRBV5-4 and TRBJ2-1, reads ETGVTQSPTHLIKTRGQQVTLRCSSQSGHNTVSWYQQALGQGPQFIFQYYREEENGRGNFPPRFSGLQFPNYSSELNVNALELDDSALYLCASSHRDRGVDEQFFGPGTRLTVL.

For the CDR3, the DNA is TGTGCCACCAAAGGAGCGAGCACTGAAGCTTTCTTT. Protein product: CATKGASTEAFF. V is TRBV19 and J is TRBJ1-1; D unclear. CDR1 and CDR2 from the germline V gene are LNHDA and SQIVND (reference sequence). The CDR3 has 12 residues. V lost 10 bases and J 4 bases, leaving 13 bases between the germline ends.

With regard to this clone: Distinct nucleotide sequences in the sample also encode this CDR3. In DNA, the CDR3 is TGTGCCAGCTCACCACCGGGAGGGCCATACGAGCAGTACTTC. It yields the protein CASSPPGGPYEQYF. The chain recombines TRBV18 with TRBJ2-7; 7 bases map to TRBD2. Per the germline V gene, CDR1 is KGHSH and CDR2 is LQKENI. V lost 0 bases and J lost 4; bases outside the gene matches: 3. The CDR3 covers 14 residues.

This sequence joins TRBV2 and TRBJ1-1, with a tentative D call TRBD1 (6 bases). Germline CDR1 reads SNHLY; CDR2 reads FYNNEI. Trimming shortened V by 6 bases and J by 3 bases, and 8 bases separated the two germline ends. This CDR3 is built from 12 residues. The CDR3 sequence: CASRGQYTEAFF. The CDR3 DNA is TGTGCCAGCAGAGGACAGTACACTGAAGCTTTCTTT.

J is TRBJ1-6 and V is TRBV18, with D possibly TRBD1 on 5 matching bases. The germline gives CDR1 KGHSH, CDR2 LQKENI. The CDR3 has 17 amino acids. With 3 bases removed from V and 7 bases from J, the gap between germline ends came to 19 bases. CDR3 region: CASSPQGRGAGNSPLHF. The CDR3 nucleotides read TGTGCCAGCTCACCTCAAGGAAGGGGCGCGGGGAATTCACCCCTCCACTTT.

This chain joins TRBV24-1 and TRBJ1-5; D possibly corresponds to TRBD1 (5 bases). Trimming cost V 11 bases and J 0 bases, with 13 bases left between them. Per germline, CDR1 KGHDR and CDR2 SFDVKD. CDR3 length: 14 amino acids. Here the CDR3 reads CAIAEGPSNQPQHF. CDR3 bases: TGTGCCATTGCGGAGGGACCTAGCAATCAGCCCCAGCATTTT.

The genes are TRBV4-2 and TRBJ1-3; 10 bases line up with TRBD1. The ends lost 4 bases at V and 3 bases at J; junction bases unmatched: 3. Germline V gene lookup returns CDR1 LGHNA and CDR2 YNFKEQ. The CDR3 totals 15 residues. CDR3 nucleotide sequence: TGTGCCAGCAGCCCTGGACAGGGGGATGGAAACACCATATATTTT. This codes for CASSPGQGDGNTIYF.

The rearrangement links TRBV7-3 to TRBJ2-7; TRBD2 aligns across 10 bases. V lost 5 bases to trimming and J lost 6 bases; unmatched junction nucleotides: 4. The germline CDR1 and CDR2 sequences are SGHTA and FQGTGA. This CDR3 region has 13 residues. The CDR3 DNA sequence: TGTGCCAGCAGCATGGGACTAGCGTCCGAGCAGTACTTC. It encodes CASSMGLASEQYF.

V and J are TRBV9 and TRBJ2-5, with 7 bases fitting TRBD1. V dropped 4 bases and J dropped 5; count of bases not matched to a gene: 8. The CDR3 covers 14 residues. Germline lookup yields CDR1 SGDLS and CDR2 YYNGEE. The CDR3 DNA sequence: TGTGCCAGCAGCCCTTCGACAGGGACGGAGACCCAGTACTTC. The encoded protein is CASSPSTGTETQYF.

The chain carries TRBV4-2 and TRBJ2-1, with 12 bases aligning to TRBD2. V shed 3 bases and J 13 bases; nucleotides not matched to a gene: 4. Per the germline V gene, CDR1 is LGHNA and CDR2 is YNFKEQ. The CDR3 loop spans 13 amino acids. CDR3 sequence: CASSHRLAGVQFF. The DNA for the CDR3 is TGTGCCAGCAGCCATCGACTAGCGGGAGTCCAGTTCTTC.

The chain recombines TRBV3-1 (or the pseudogene TRBV3-2) with TRBJ2-3; 9 bases map to TRBD2. V was clipped by 5 bases and J by 1 base; unmatched bases: 10. The CDR3 contains 17 residues. Looked up from germline, CDR1 is LGHDT and CDR2 is YNNKEL (reference sequence). CDR3 region: CASSLPGASGGTDTQYF. The CDR3 region has the DNA TGTGCCAGCAGCTTACCTGGGGCTAGCGGGGGCACAGATACGCAGTATTTT.

The chain has TRBV5-4 and TRBJ1-4; 9 bases agree with TRBD1. The CDR3 has 16 amino acids. V lost 3 bases and J lost 7; bases outside the gene matches: 10. Germline-derived CDR1 and CDR2 are SGHNT and YYREEE (reference sequence). The CDR3 DNA sequence: TGTGCCAGCAGCTCCGGGGCCCAGGGACAGGGTGAAAAACTGTTTTTT. It yields the protein CASSSGAQGQGEKLFF.

The chain couples TRBV9 to TRBJ1-2; 7 bases are shared with TRBD1. CDR3 length: 15 amino acids. Germline values: CDR1 SGDLS, CDR2 YYNGEE. V lost 1 base and J lost 4; bases outside the gene matches: 7. CDR3 in DNA: TGTGCCAGCAGCGTATCGACAGGGTACGGCTATGGCTACACCTTC. Its protein is CASSVSTGYGYGYTF.

This clone was recorded once. The chain combines TRBV29-1 with TRBJ1-4; D is unresolved. The V and J ends lost 5 bases and 2 bases respectively, with 9 bases between them. Germline V gene data show CDR1 as SQVTM and CDR2 as ANQGSEA. CDR3 size: 13 residues. CDR3 nucleotides: TGCAGCGTTCAGGAAGGTACTAATGAAAAACTGTTTTTT. This gives the protein CSVQEGTNEKLFF. The full variable domain, in which reference TRBV29-1 and TRBJ1-4 provide the parts outside the CDR3, is SAVISQKPSRDICQRGTSLTIQCQVDSQVTMMFWYRQQPGQSLTLIATANQGSEATYESGFVIDKFPISRPNLTFSTLTVSNMSPEDSSIYLCSVQEGTNEKLFFGSGTQLSVL.

The V gene is TRBV7-2, the J gene TRBJ1-2, with TRBD1 as a possible D gene (5 bases). CDR1 and CDR2 from the germline V gene are SGHTA and FQGNSA. There are 15 residues in the CDR3. V was cut by 2 bases and J by 1 base, with 11 bases left in between. In DNA form, the CDR3 reads TGTGCCAGCAGCTTACGGGGGGGACTTAACTATGGCTACACCTTC. Protein: CASSLRGGLNYGYTF.

CDR3 DNA sequence: TGTGCCAGCAGCACGGTAATCGTGACTCCCCCATACAATGAGCAGTTCTTC. It specifies CASSTVIVTPPYNEQFF. The chain carries TRBV21-1 and TRBJ2-1; TRBD2 was called by the table and not checked on the DNA. TRBV21-1 is listed as a pseudogene. CDR3 length: 17 residues.

The rearrangement joins TRBV7-2 to TRBJ1-4; 8 positions match TRBD1. The V gene end was trimmed by 4 bases and the J gene end by 3 bases; junction bases not matched to a gene: 1. The CDR3 totals 14 residues. The germline V gene encodes CDR1 SGHTA and CDR2 FQGNSA. Here the CDR3 DNA reads TGTGCCAGCAGCTCGGACAGGGCTAATGAAAAACTGTTTTTT. It translates to CASSSDRANEKLFF.